The source of this TCR beta chain is a study of shared clonotypes between healthy human individuals. The protocol was immunoSEQ multiplex PCR, while the TCRdb copy is restricted to in-frame clones and leaves out a portion. Of approximately 97,000 clones in the sample, 67% are singletons; the top ten hold less than 55%. V was pared by 6 bases and J by 0 bases, with 6 bases of the junction left unmatched. Germline assignment: CDR1 MNHEY and CDR2 SVGAGI. CDR3 length: 15 residues. The clonotype comes from a man aged 25-45 years in good health. The chain uses TRBV6-5 and TRBJ2-7; TRBD1 matches 9 bases. What was sequenced was memory CD8+ T cells sorted from blood. Subset reported: CD45RO+ cells pooled with CCR7-negative TemRA cells. The CDR3, as DNA: TGTGCCAGCAGAGGGGACAGGGTTGGCTCCTACGAGCAGTACTTC. It yields the protein CASRGDRVGSYEQYF.